A single sample is the source of the 4 T cell receptor beta chains below, sequenced in a study of blood T cell repertoires in COVID-19. This table comes from immunoSEQ multiplex PCR, and its TCRdb copy is limited to in-frame clones, with some not included. This sample has tens of thousands of clones, with around 83% found just once. Material for sequencing was peripheral blood. These receptors were collected from a man in his fifties or sixties with active COVID-19.

The gene calls are TRBV7-6 and TRBJ2-3, with 8 bases identical to TRBD2. In germline, CDR1 is SGHVS, CDR2 FNYEAQ. The CDR3 consists of 17 residues. V trimming: 0 bases; J trimming: 2 bases; junction bases outside the gene matches: 7. The CDR3 reads CASSLAGGGGYTDTQYF. Here the CDR3 DNA reads TGTGCCAGCAGCTTAGCGGGTGGCGGGGGGTACACAGATACGCAGTATTTT.

This chain uses TRBV3-1 (or the pseudogene TRBV3-2) with TRBJ2-1; D gene uncertain. V was trimmed by 1 base and J by 2 bases, leaving 12 bases between them. From germline, CDR1 is LGHDT and CDR2 YNNKEL (reference sequence). This CDR3 has 16 amino acids. The CDR3 loop is CASSQVERPPYNEQFF. The CDR3 nucleotides read TGTGCCAGCAGCCAAGTGGAGCGTCCTCCCTACAATGAGCAGTTCTTC.

CDR3 amino acids: CASSTPVAVRNTEAFF. CDR3 in DNA: TGTGCCAGTAGTACCCCTGTGGCAGTCCGGAACACTGAAGCTTTCTTT. The gene calls are TRBV19 and TRBJ1-1; D ambiguous. Germline lookup yields CDR1 LNHDA and CDR2 SQIVND (reference sequence). The V gene lost 4 bases and the J gene lost 1 base, with 16 bases spanning the gap. This CDR3 has 16 residues.

A word on this clone: The same CDR3 can be traced to other DNA sequences in this sample. This sequence joins TRBV19 and TRBJ1-1, with D possibly TRBD1 on 6 matching bases. The V end was cut by 3 bases, the J end by 3 bases, with 8 bases between. Germline CDR1 and CDR2: LNHDA and SQIVND (reference sequence). This CDR3 comprises 13 residues. CDR3 nucleotides: TGTGCCAGTAGTATCAACAGGGACACTGAAGCTTTCTTT. Translating gives CASSINRDTEAFF.